The rows below give T cell receptor beta chains drawn from one sample of a study of cytomegalovirus exposure and HLA in healthy donors. The protocol was immunoSEQ multiplex PCR, while the TCRdb copy is restricted to in-frame clones and leaves out a portion. The table lists about 110,000 clones, about 80% of them singletons, with about 3.1% in the top ten. Sequencing was done on a sample of PBMCs. The receptors derive from a woman in her thirties or forties in good health and CMV-seronegative. Each CDR3 is given without its conserved first and last residue. Each record gives: V gene, CDR3 length, J gene, CDR3 protein.

v_call: TRBV6-1; cdr3_length: 13; j_call: TRBJ1-5; cdr3_aa: ASSSHRGSNQPQH
v_call: TRBV2; cdr3_length: 11; j_call: TRBJ1-1; cdr3_aa: ASSPTGGVYAF
v_call: TRBV7-2; cdr3_length: 14; j_call: TRBJ1-3; cdr3_aa: ASSRGQGGSGNTIY
v_call: TRBV11-2; cdr3_length: 12; j_call: TRBJ2-5; cdr3_aa: ASSFGSQQETQY
v_call: TRBV4-3; cdr3_length: 14; j_call: TRBJ2-3; cdr3_aa: ASSPGLAGFFDTQY
v_call: TRBV4-3; cdr3_length: 11; j_call: TRBJ2-7; cdr3_aa: ASSQARSYEQY
v_call: TRBV6-1; cdr3_length: 13; j_call: TRBJ1-1; cdr3_aa: ASSEATTGNTEAF
v_call: TRBV28; cdr3_length: 12; j_call: TRBJ2-7; cdr3_aa: ASTETGRVYEQY
v_call: TRBV10-1; cdr3_length: 13; j_call: TRBJ1-1; cdr3_aa: ASSESTGESWDAF
v_call: TRBV5-6; cdr3_length: 13; j_call: TRBJ2-7; cdr3_aa: ASSLAGTGTYEQY
v_call: TRBV27; cdr3_length: 12; j_call: TRBJ2-7; cdr3_aa: ASSSERGGYEQY
v_call: TRBV6-6; cdr3_length: 13; j_call: TRBJ1-5; cdr3_aa: ASRKQGGSNQPQH
v_call: TRBV7-2; cdr3_length: 12; j_call: TRBJ2-7; cdr3_aa: ASSQDRGRYEQY
v_call: TRBV19; cdr3_length: 16; j_call: TRBJ1-4; cdr3_aa: ASSVGMRGSATNEKLF
v_call: TRBV18; cdr3_length: 11; j_call: TRBJ1-2; cdr3_aa: ASSPTKEGAYT
v_call: TRBV5-8; cdr3_length: 12; j_call: TRBJ1-1; cdr3_aa: ASSFSGGNTEAF
v_call: TRBV18; cdr3_length: 15; j_call: TRBJ2-1; cdr3_aa: ASSPPTSGGTYNEQF
v_call: TRBV6-1; cdr3_length: 15; j_call: TRBJ2-1; cdr3_aa: ASSELYAGLPYNEQF
v_call: TRBV5-4; cdr3_length: 13; j_call: TRBJ1-4; cdr3_aa: ASSPGGTTNEKLF
v_call: TRBV6-4; cdr3_length: 12; j_call: TRBJ1-5; cdr3_aa: ASTGQGIDQPQH
v_call: TRBV10-3; cdr3_length: 14; j_call: TRBJ2-2; cdr3_aa: AIPAGASLNTGELF
v_call: TRBV10-3; cdr3_length: 14; j_call: TRBJ2-2; cdr3_aa: AISDDGLGAAGGLF
v_call: TRBV7-2; cdr3_length: 14; j_call: TRBJ2-5; cdr3_aa: ASSPRQGAERETQY
v_call: TRBV7-6; cdr3_length: 13; j_call: TRBJ2-2; cdr3_aa: ASSPLAGETGELF
v_call: TRBV5-1; cdr3_length: 12; j_call: TRBJ2-7; cdr3_aa: ASRTGQESYEQY
v_call: TRBV14; cdr3_length: 14; j_call: TRBJ2-2; cdr3_aa: ASSPMRRAVTGELF
v_call: TRBV10-1; cdr3_length: 15; j_call: TRBJ2-1; cdr3_aa: ASSESSGTSFPNEQF
v_call: TRBV30; cdr3_length: 11; j_call: TRBJ2-5; cdr3_aa: AWSTPGLETQY
v_call: TRBV19; cdr3_length: 13; j_call: TRBJ2-7; cdr3_aa: ASRRRPTGTYEQY
v_call: TRBV7-9; cdr3_length: 15; j_call: TRBJ2-7; cdr3_aa: SSSLEILGGTDYEQY
v_call: TRBV15; cdr3_length: 13; j_call: TRBJ1-1; cdr3_aa: ATSRDRGGNTEAF
v_call: TRBV18; cdr3_length: 13; j_call: TRBJ2-1; cdr3_aa: ASSPTTTSYNEQF
v_call: TRBV2; cdr3_length: 12; j_call: TRBJ2-7; cdr3_aa: ASSVRQGAYEQY
v_call: TRBV5-5; cdr3_length: 13; j_call: TRBJ2-7; cdr3_aa: ASGPGTGDAYEQY
v_call: TRBV4-1; cdr3_length: 14; j_call: TRBJ2-1; cdr3_aa: ASSQWGTGQGGEQF
v_call: TRBV30; cdr3_length: 12; j_call: TRBJ1-1; cdr3_aa: AWSVGGRGTEAF
v_call: TRBV7-2; cdr3_length: 12; j_call: TRBJ1-2; cdr3_aa: ASSLGTEAFGYT
v_call: TRBV4-3; cdr3_length: 15; j_call: TRBJ2-6; cdr3_aa: ASSQEGGAPGANVLT
v_call: TRBV19; cdr3_length: 16; j_call: TRBJ1-5; cdr3_aa: ASTPRGAGSGNNQPQH
v_call: TRBV5-6; cdr3_length: 16; j_call: TRBJ2-1; cdr3_aa: ASSLTSGRTGSYNEQF
v_call: TRBV7-2; cdr3_length: 11; j_call: TRBJ1-2; cdr3_aa: ASSQGVSYGYT
v_call: TRBV6-1; cdr3_length: 13; j_call: TRBJ2-7; cdr3_aa: ASTNPWWGLYEQY
v_call: TRBV6-6; cdr3_length: 13; j_call: TRBJ1-4; cdr3_aa: ASSPDRATNEKLF
v_call: TRBV6-5; cdr3_length: 10; j_call: TRBJ2-5; cdr3_aa: ASRTGIETQY
v_call: TRBV19; cdr3_length: 12; j_call: TRBJ2-7; cdr3_aa: ASSPRTGPYEQY
v_call: TRBV30; cdr3_length: 14; j_call: TRBJ2-5; cdr3_aa: AWSWAGGRDRKTQY
v_call: TRBV21-1; cdr3_length: 13; j_call: TRBJ1-5; cdr3_aa: ASRTNRGSNQPQH
v_call: TRBV5-1; cdr3_length: 11; j_call: TRBJ1-1; cdr3_aa: ASSLGGQGEAF
v_call: TRBV7-8; cdr3_length: 10; j_call: TRBJ1-1; cdr3_aa: ASSSLGTEAF
v_call: TRBV11-2; cdr3_length: 12; j_call: TRBJ2-7; cdr3_aa: ASSGLAGGQEQY
v_call: TRBV2; cdr3_length: 15; j_call: TRBJ1-5; cdr3_aa: ASSLGLPINSNQPQH